Listed below are T cell receptor beta chains from one sample, sequenced in a study of blood T cell repertoires in COVID-19. Clones were sequenced by immunoSEQ multiplex PCR, and TCRdb holds only the in-frame ones, with some missing. The table shows around 87,000 clones, with approximately 90% occurring only once. The sample consisted of peripheral blood. The receptors derive from a man aged 45 to 65 with acute or convalescent COVID-19. Both conserved end residues are part of each CDR3. The D gene is left open where the match is weak. Size values are once, few and many counts, or a class for expanded clones, and some rows have none.

clone_size d_call j_call v_call cdr3_aa cdr3_nt
- - TRBJ2-3 TRBV18 CASSQQRVRDTQYF TGTGCCAGCTCACAGCAGAGGGTGCGGGATACGCAGTATTTT
- - TRBJ1-1 TRBV14 CASSRRGMNTEAFF TGTGCCAGCAGCCGTAGGGGGATGAACACTGAAGCTTTCTTT
- TRBD2 TRBJ2-1 TRBV5-1 CASSSGLAGGRRAEQFF TGCGCCAGCAGCTCCGGACTAGCGGGGGGACGTCGCGCTGAGCAGTTCTTC
once - TRBJ1-2 TRBV5-4 CASSPRSVGNYGYTF TGTGCCAGCAGCCCCCGGTCGGTTGGTAACTATGGCTACACCTTC
few - TRBJ1-6 TRBV6-5 CASSYPNSPLHF TGTGCCAGCAGTTACCCAAATTCACCCCTCCACTTT
- - TRBJ1-3 TRBV19 CASSGLRTASGNTIYF TGTGCCAGTAGTGGGCTGAGGACAGCCTCTGGAAACACCATATATTTT
- TRBD1 TRBJ1-5 TRBV15 CATSRQQGAGQPQHF TGTGCCACCAGCAGACAACAGGGGGCAGGGCAGCCCCAGCATTTT
- - TRBJ1-1 TRBV5-1 CASNFQSGDTEAFF TGCGCCAGCAACTTCCAGAGCGGGGACACTGAAGCTTTCTTT
- - TRBJ1-1 TRBV18 CASSPSSGGDTEAFF TGTGCCAGCTCACCCTCAAGCGGGGGTGACACTGAAGCTTTCTTT
- TRBD1 TRBJ1-3 TRBV7-6 CASSSGQGGGNTIYF TGTGCCAGCAGCTCGGGACAGGGGGGTGGAAACACCATATATTTT
once TRBD1 TRBJ1-3 TRBV5-6 CASSLGNTGVGNTIYF TGTGCCAGCAGCTTGGGTAATACAGGGGTCGGAAACACCATATATTTT
- - TRBJ1-2 TRBV3-1/TRBV3-2 CASSPPLNRVGYGYTF TGTGCCAGCAGCCCTCCCTTGAACAGGGTTGGTTATGGCTACACCTTC
- TRBD1 TRBJ2-1 TRBV11-3 CASSSGTGGTYNEQFF TGTGCCAGCAGCTCCGGGACAGGGGGAACCTACAATGAGCAGTTCTTC
- TRBD1 TRBJ1-2 TRBV7-7 CASSQRQGWVCYGYTF TGTGCCAGCAGCCAGAGACAGGGCTGGGTGTGCTATGGCTACACCTTC
- - TRBJ1-6 TRBV5-1 CASSTSSYNSPLHF TGCGCCAGCAGCACAAGCTCCTATAATTCACCCCTCCACTTT
few - TRBJ1-5 TRBV19 CASTPGVQIWPQHF TGTGCCAGTACCCCAGGCGTACAGATATGGCCCCAGCATTTT
- TRBD1 TRBJ1-5 TRBV6-1 CASSEGQDRQPQHF TGTGCCAGCAGCGAAGGACAGGACCGTCAGCCCCAGCATTTT
- TRBD1 TRBJ2-5 TRBV9 CASSVGAGGFQETQYF TGTGCCAGCAGCGTAGGGGCAGGGGGCTTCCAAGAGACCCAGTACTTC
- TRBD2 TRBJ2-5 TRBV5-6 CASSLLTGGQQETQYF TGTGCCAGCAGCTTGTTGACGGGGGGGCAACAAGAGACCCAGTACTTC
- - TRBJ2-3 TRBV5-1 CASSAAAVSTDTQYF TGCGCCAGCAGCGCCGCGGCCGTCAGCACAGATACGCAGTATTTT
once - TRBJ1-4 TRBV6-5 CASTPGAGVEEKLFF TGTGCCAGCACCCCCGGGGCAGGGGTTGAGGAAAAACTGTTTTTT
few - TRBJ1-1 TRBV6-2/TRBV6-3 CASSYPTEAFF TGTGCCAGCAGTTATCCGACTGAAGCTTTCTTT
- TRBD2 TRBJ2-5 TRBV5-6 CASSLVAGGQETQYF TGTGCCAGCAGCTTGGTTGCGGGGGGCCAAGAGACCCAGTACTTC
- - TRBJ1-5 TRBV19 CASSMSSAENQPQHF TGTGCCAGTAGTATGAGTTCGGCGGAGAATCAGCCCCAGCATTTT
- - TRBJ1-1 TRBV11-3 CASSLGAGYGTGTEAFF TGTGCCAGCAGCTTAGGGGCAGGGTATGGAACAGGGACTGAAGCTTTCTTT
- - TRBJ1-1 TRBV18 CASSPRAGVINTEAFF TGTGCCAGCTCACCACGGGCAGGGGTGATAAACACTGAAGCTTTCTTT
once TRBD1 TRBJ2-2 TRBV9 CASSVEGAANTGELFF TGTGCCAGCAGCGTAGAGGGGGCGGCGAACACCGGGGAGCTGTTTTTT
few TRBD1 TRBJ1-2 TRBV10-3 CAISERQGGWGYTF TGTGCCATCAGTGAAAGACAGGGGGGCTGGGGCTACACCTTC
- - TRBJ1-2 TRBV6-5 CASSRDISNYGYTF TGTGCCAGCAGCCGGGACATCTCTAACTATGGCTACACCTTC
- - TRBJ1-1 TRBV5-6 CASSLYFQGSTEAFF TGTGCCAGCAGCTTATATTTCCAGGGTAGCACTGAAGCTTTCTTT
few - TRBJ1-1 TRBV19 CASSIREGVNTEAFF TGTGCCAGTAGTATAAGAGAAGGGGTCAACACTGAAGCTTTCTTT
- - TRBJ1-2 TRBV2 CASSEGGGRGYGYTF TGTGCCAGCAGTGAAGGCGGGGGGCGCGGCTATGGCTACACCTTC
- TRBD1 TRBJ2-1 TRBV5-1 CASSLAGQGRDEQFF TGCGCCAGCAGCTTGGCCGGACAGGGAAGGGATGAGCAGTTCTTC
- TRBD1 TRBJ1-6 TRBV25-1 CASSGETGAGSPLHF TGTGCCAGCAGTGGAGAGACAGGGGCGGGTTCACCCCTCCACTTT
- - TRBJ2-7 TRBV18 CATSGNEAGEQYF TGTGCCACATCCGGGAACGAAGCTGGCGAGCAGTACTTC
- - TRBJ1-5 TRBV2 CASSEDIISPQHF TGTGCCAGCAGTGAGGACATAATCAGCCCCCAGCATTTT
- - TRBJ1-1 TRBV6-2/TRBV6-3 CASSFTGTEAFF TGTGCCAGCAGTTTCACGGGCACTGAAGCTTTCTTT
- TRBD2 TRBJ2-2 TRBV10-3 CAISRLAGGRDTGELFF TGTGCCATCAGTAGACTAGCGGGGGGGCGTGACACCGGGGAGCTGTTTTTT
- - TRBJ1-2 TRBV19 CASSIQGPNYGYTF TGTGCCAGTAGTATACAGGGGCCTAACTATGGCTACACCTTC
- - TRBJ2-6 TRBV5-4 CASSDGGRAGANVLTF TGTGCCAGCAGCGATGGGGGCAGGGCTGGGGCCAACGTCCTGACTTTC
- TRBD1 TRBJ1-1 TRBV28 CASTHSGTEYLAFF TGTGCCAGCACCCACTCCGGGACAGAGTATCTGGCTTTCTTT
- TRBD1 TRBJ2-3 TRBV6-5 CASSAGTGVPDTQYF TGTGCCAGCAGCGCCGGGACAGGGGTCCCAGATACGCAGTATTTT